The clone carrying this TCR beta chain turned up a few times. The antigen remains unidentified. This sample was included in a study of blood T cells in healthy people across ages. Overall study findings and caveats: In the absence of known donor CMV status, changes in expanded clonotypes were possibly confounded.

Through a sample-barcoded 5' primer and a J-beta primer mix, a second PCR was run for roughly 7 to 12 cycles. Individual samples furnished no less than 2.5 million CDR3-containing paired-end reads apiece. TCRdb used MiXCR to reprocess the 5' RACE reads, holding one entry per CDR3 protein. The data show hundreds of thousands of distinct CDR3 sequences, about 21% seen once. The V and J ends lost 0 bases and 2 bases respectively, with 8 bases between them. The CDR3 contains 15 residues. Germline values: CDR1 LNHNV, CDR2 YYDKDF (reference sequence). Healthy Caucasian individuals from Russia aged about 6 to 90 were enrolled as donors. Each of the donors had roughly 10 milliliters of peripheral blood drawn into EDTA-treated Vacutainer tubes.

J is TRBJ2-1 and V is TRBV15; D uncertain. The source of this sequence is a man aged 70 or older in good health. What was sequenced was blood. The CDR3 DNA is TGTGCCACCAGCAGAGATTCGAGCGCCTACAATGAGCAGTTCTTC. It translates to CATSRDSSAYNEQFF.